This T cell receptor (beta chain) was obtained from a study of T cell repertoires in cytomegalovirus infection. Turning to the study itself: Public TCR beta signatures were indicative of both CMV infection and a matching HLA type. The study, taken as a whole, reports: In two of eight donors, the top clonotype was HLA-C-restricted CMV-specific. CMV carriers with the relevant HLA were identified by cumulative public TCR beta family frequency.

Remarks on this clonotype: Its target is unknown. Just one base apart from a much larger clone, this may be a read error.

TCRdb re-called the reads with MiXCR, one entry per CDR3 protein. The sample has fewer than 550,000 distinct CDR3 sequences; approximately 32% are singletons. The CDR3 spans 13 residues. Germline V CDR1 and CDR2: LGHDT, YNNKEL (reference sequence). This TCR derives from a human donor in good health (CMV status not recorded). Some clones in this sample may be carry-over from other donors' samples. V gene TRBV3-1 combines with J gene TRBJ1-1; 7 nucleotides align to TRBD1. Sequencing input: PBMCs. As DNA, the CDR3 is TGTGCCAGCAGCCACCGACAGGGTCCTGAAGCTTTATTT. Protein sequence: CASSHRQGPEALF.